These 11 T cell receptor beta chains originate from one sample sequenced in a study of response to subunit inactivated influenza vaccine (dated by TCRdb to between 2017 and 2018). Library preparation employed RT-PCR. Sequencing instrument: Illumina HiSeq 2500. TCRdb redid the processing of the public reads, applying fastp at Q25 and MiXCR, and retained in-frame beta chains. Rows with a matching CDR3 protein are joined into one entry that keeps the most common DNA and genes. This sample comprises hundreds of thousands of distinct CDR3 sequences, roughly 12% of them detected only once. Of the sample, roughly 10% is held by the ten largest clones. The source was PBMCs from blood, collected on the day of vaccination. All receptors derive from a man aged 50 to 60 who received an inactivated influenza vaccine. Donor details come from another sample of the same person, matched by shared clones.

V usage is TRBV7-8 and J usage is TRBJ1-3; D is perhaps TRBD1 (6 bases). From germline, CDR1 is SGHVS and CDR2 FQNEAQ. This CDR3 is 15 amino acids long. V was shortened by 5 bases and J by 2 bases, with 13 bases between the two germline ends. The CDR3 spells CASSGIRGAGNTIYF. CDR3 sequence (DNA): TGTGCCAGCAGCGGGATCAGGGGTGCTGGAAACACCATATATTTT. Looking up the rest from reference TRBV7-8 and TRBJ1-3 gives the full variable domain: GAGVSQSPRYKVAKRGQDVALRCDPISGHVSLFWYQQALGQGPEFLTYFQNEAQLDKSGLPSDRFFAERPEGSVSTLKIQRTQQEDSAVYLCASSGIRGAGNTIYFGEGSWLTVV.

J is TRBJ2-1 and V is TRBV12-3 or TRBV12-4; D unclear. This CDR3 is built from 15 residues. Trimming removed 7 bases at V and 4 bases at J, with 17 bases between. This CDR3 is CASTPTPNPYNEQFF. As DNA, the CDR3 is TGTGCCAGCACCCCGACCCCGAATCCTTACAATGAGCAGTTCTTC.

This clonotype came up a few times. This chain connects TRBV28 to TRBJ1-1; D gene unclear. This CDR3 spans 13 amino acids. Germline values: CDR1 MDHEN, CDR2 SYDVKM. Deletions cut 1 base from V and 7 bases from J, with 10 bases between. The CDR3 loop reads CASSLFRVVEAFF. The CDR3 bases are TGTGCCAGCAGTTTATTTAGGGTTGTTGAAGCTTTCTTT.

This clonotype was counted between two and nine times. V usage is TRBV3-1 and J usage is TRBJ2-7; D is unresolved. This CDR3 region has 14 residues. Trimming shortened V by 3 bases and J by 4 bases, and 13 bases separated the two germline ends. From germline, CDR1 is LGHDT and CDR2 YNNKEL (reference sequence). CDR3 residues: CASSQAGLGYEQYF. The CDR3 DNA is TGTGCCAGCAGCCAGGCAGGCCTTGGGTACGAGCAGTACTTC.

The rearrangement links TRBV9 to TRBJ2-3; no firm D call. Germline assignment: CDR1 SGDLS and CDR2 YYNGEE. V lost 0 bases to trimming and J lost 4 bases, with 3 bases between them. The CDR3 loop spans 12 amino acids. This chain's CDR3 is CASSVDPDTQYF. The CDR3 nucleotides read TGTGCCAGCAGCGTAGACCCAGATACGCAGTATTTT. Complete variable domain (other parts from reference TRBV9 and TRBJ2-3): DSGVTQTPKHLITATGQRVTLRCSPRSGDLSVYWYQQSLDQGLQFLIQYYNGEERAKGNILERFSAQQFPDLHSELNLSSLELGDSALYFCASSVDPDTQYFGPGTRLTVL.

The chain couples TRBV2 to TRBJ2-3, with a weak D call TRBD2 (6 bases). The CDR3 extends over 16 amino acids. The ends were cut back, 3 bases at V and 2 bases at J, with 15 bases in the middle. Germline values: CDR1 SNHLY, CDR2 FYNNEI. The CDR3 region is CASSEGEDSDTDTQYF. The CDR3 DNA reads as TGTGCCAGCAGTGAGGGGGAGGACTCCGACACAGATACGCAGTATTTT.

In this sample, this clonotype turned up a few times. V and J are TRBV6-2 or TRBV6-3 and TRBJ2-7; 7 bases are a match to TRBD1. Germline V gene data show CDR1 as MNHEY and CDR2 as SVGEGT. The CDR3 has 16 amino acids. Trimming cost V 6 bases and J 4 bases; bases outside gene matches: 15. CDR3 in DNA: TGTGCCAGCAGGTCTTTTGGTCCGAACAGGGGTTACGAGCAGTACTTC. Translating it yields CASRSFGPNRGYEQYF.

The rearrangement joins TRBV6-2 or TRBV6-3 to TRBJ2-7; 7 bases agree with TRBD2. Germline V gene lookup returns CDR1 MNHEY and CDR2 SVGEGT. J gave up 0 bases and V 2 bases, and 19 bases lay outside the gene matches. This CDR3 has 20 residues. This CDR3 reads CASSYLPGTKVSATSYEQYF. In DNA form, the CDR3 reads TGTGCCAGCAGTTACCTTCCCGGGACTAAAGTTAGCGCAACCTCCTACGAGCAGTACTTC.

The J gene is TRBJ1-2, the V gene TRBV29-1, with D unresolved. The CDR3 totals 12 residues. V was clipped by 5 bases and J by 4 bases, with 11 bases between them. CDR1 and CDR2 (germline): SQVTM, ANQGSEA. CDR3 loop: CSVITEFYGYTF. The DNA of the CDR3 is TGCAGCGTTATTACAGAGTTCTATGGCTACACCTTC.

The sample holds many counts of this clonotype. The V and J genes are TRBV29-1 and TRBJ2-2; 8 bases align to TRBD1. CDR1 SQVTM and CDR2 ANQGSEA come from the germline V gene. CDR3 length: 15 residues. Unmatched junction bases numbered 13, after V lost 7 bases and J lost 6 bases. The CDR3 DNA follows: TGCAGCGCCGATTTGGGGCAGGGGGCCCCCGGGGAGCTGTTTTTT. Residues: CSADLGQGAPGELFF.

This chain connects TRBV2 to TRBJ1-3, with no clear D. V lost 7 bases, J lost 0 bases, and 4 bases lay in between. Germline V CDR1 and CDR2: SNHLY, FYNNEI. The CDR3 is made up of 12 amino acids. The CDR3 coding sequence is TGTGCCAGCATAAGCTCTGGAAACACCATATATTTT. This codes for CASISSGNTIYF.